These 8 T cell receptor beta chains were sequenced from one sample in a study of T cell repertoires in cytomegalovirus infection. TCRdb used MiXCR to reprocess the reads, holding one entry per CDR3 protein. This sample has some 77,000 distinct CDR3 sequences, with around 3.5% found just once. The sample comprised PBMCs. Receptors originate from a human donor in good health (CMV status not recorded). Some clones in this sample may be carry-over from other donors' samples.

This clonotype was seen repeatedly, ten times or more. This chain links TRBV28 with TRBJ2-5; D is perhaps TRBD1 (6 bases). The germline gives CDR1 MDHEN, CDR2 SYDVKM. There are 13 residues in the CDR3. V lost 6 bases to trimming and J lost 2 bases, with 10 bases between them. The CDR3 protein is CASRRGYQETQYF. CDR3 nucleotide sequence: TGTGCCAGCAGAAGGGGGTATCAAGAGACCCAGTACTTC.

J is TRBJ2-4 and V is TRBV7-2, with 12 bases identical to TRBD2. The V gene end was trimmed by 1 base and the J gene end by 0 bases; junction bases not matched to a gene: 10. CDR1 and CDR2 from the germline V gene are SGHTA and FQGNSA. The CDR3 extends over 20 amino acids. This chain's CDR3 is CASSLVVLAGGPSAKNIQYF. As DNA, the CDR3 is TGTGCCAGCAGCTTAGTGGTCCTAGCGGGAGGGCCTTCAGCCAAAAACATTCAGTACTTC.

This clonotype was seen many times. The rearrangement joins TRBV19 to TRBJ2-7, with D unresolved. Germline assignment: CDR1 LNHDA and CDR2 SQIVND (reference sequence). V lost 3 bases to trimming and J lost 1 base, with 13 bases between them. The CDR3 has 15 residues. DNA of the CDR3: TGTGCCAGTAGTATCAACCCCGGGCCTTCCTACGAGCAGTACTTC. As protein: CASSINPGPSYEQYF.

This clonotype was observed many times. Written as DNA, the CDR3 is TGTGCCAGCAGTGACCCGGGACAGTACTACGAGCAGTACTTC. Translated, it gives CASSDPGQYYEQYF. The genes are TRBV6-1 and TRBJ2-7; 7 nucleotides align to TRBD1. The CDR3 contains 14 residues. Germline CDR1 MNHNS, CDR2 SASEGT. V gave up 3 bases and J gave up 3 bases; unmatched junction bases: 5.

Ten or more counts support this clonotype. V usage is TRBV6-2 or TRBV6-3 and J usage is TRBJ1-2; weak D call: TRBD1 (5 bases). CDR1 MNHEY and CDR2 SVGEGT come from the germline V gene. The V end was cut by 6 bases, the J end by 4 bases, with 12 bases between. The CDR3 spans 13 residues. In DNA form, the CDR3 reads TGTGCCAGCAGGTCCGGGACGGGCTATGGCTACACCTTC. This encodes CASRSGTGYGYTF.

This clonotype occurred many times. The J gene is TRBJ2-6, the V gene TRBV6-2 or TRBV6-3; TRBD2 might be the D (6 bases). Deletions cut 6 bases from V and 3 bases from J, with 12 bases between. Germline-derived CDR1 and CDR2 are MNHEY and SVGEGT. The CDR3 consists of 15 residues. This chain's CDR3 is CASSHGGSGANVLTF. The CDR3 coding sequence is TGTGCCAGCAGCCACGGGGGAAGTGGGGCCAACGTCCTGACTTTC.

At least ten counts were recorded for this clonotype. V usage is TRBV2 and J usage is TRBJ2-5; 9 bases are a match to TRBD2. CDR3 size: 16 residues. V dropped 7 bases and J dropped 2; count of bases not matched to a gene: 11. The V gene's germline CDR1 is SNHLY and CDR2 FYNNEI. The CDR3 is CASIERKRGDQETQYF. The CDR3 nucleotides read TGTGCCAGCATTGAGAGAAAGCGGGGGGATCAAGAGACCCAGTACTTC.

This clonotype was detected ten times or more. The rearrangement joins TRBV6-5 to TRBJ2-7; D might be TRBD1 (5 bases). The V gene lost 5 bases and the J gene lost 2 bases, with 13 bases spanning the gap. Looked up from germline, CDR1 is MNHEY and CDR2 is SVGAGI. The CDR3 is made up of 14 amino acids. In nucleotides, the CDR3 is TGTGCCAGCAGTCCCCAGGGCGGCACCTACGAGCAGTACTTC. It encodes CASSPQGGTYEQYF.